Sequencing of this TCR beta chain was carried out in a study of blood T cell repertoires in COVID-19. Using immunoSEQ multiplex PCR, the repertoire was profiled, and TCRdb retains in-frame clones only, with some absent. The data contain around 250,000 clones, approximately 83% of them singletons. V was trimmed by 1 base and J by 0 bases, leaving 7 bases between them. This CDR3 comprises 14 residues. The source material was PBMCs or T cells enriched from blood (not recorded which). The chain joins TRBV5-3 to TRBJ1-1, with unresolved D. TRBV5-3 is given ORF status, its function remaining uncertain. This sequence originates from a man in his fifties or sixties who had recovered from COVID-19. The CDR3 region is CARSLLIMNTEAFF. CDR3 DNA sequence: TGTGCCAGAAGCTTGTTAATTATGAACACTGAAGCTTTCTTT.